This TCR beta chain came from a study of yellow fever vaccine responses in identical twins. Broader study findings: Twins reportedly mounted vaccine T cell responses that seemed partly convergent, partly personalized.

Of note for this clonotype: The antigen remains unidentified.

TCRdb fed the RT-PCR reads into MiXCR, producing one record per CDR3 protein. The top ten hold over 2% of the sample, which has about 19,000 distinct CDR3 sequences, approximately 70% seen once. CDR3 length equals 14 residues. The V and J ends lost 2 bases and 0 bases respectively, with 6 bases between them. CDR1 and CDR2 (germline): WNHNN, SYGVQD (reference sequence). The V gene is TRBV10-1, the J gene TRBJ2-3; D not resolved. Material: T cells from blood (PBMCs), unsorted or a sorted subset (not recorded which), obtained before or after yellow fever vaccination (not recorded which). The clonotype was recovered from a woman under 30 who received the yellow fever vaccine. The CDR3 DNA is TGCGCCAGCAGTGAGGAGCAGAGCACAGATACGCAGTATTTT. It is translated as CASSEEQSTDTQYF.